Shown below are 30 T cell receptor beta chains from a single sample sequenced in a study of OX40 agonist ivuxolimab in advanced cancers. TCRdb's table, derived via immunoSEQ multiplex PCR, lists solely in-frame clones and lacks some. This table has approximately 15,000 clones, roughly 60% appearing once. The material sequenced was CD4+ or CD8+ T cells sorted from blood, taken in a trial of the OX40 agonist ivuxolimab. The receptors here all came from an adult with an advanced solid tumor such as melanoma, head and neck, liver or kidney cancer.

This chain connects TRBV2 to TRBJ2-7; a weak D match, TRBD2 (6 bases). V lost 7 bases to trimming and J lost 0 bases, with 19 bases between them. The CDR3 is 16 residues long. Germline CDR1 is SNHLY and CDR2 is FYNNEI. The CDR3 sequence is CASTPPRAGSSYEQYF. The DNA for the CDR3 is TGTGCCAGCACCCCCCCGAGGGCGGGAAGCTCCTACGAGCAGTACTTC.

This clone was observed once. The CDR3 is CASSLFLEQYF. CDR3 in DNA: TGTGCCAGCAGCTTGTTCCTCGAGCAGTACTTC. V usage is TRBV7-8 and J usage is TRBJ2-7; D call uncertain. Trimming stripped 3 bases from V and 6 bases from J, with 6 bases between. Germline V CDR1 and CDR2: SGHVS, FQNEAQ. The CDR3 length is 11 residues.

A word on this clone: Given a far larger clone just one base away, this is likely a sequencing read error. This specimen includes other DNA sequences encoding the same CDR3. V is TRBV7-9 and J is TRBJ2-1; no clear D. Germline CDR1 and CDR2: SEHNR and FQNEAQ (reference sequence). The CDR3 is made up of 13 amino acids. The CDR3 spells CASSLVFLGEQFF. The DNA for the CDR3 is TGTGCCAGCAGTTTAGTTTTCCTTGGTGAGCAGTTCTTC. Full variable domain (missing parts from reference TRBV7-9 and TRBJ2-1): DTGVSQNPRHKITKRGQNVTFRCDPISEHNRLYWYRQTLGQGPEFLTYFQNEAQLEKSRLLSDRFSAERPKGSFSTLEIQRTEQGDSAMYLCASSLVFLGEQFFGPGTRLTVL.

The V and J genes are TRBV5-4 and TRBJ2-3, with D hard to call. There are 15 residues in the CDR3. CDR1 is SGHNT, CDR2 YYREEE, per germline (reference sequence). Trimming took 5 bases from V and 0 from J, leaving 13 bases between them. The CDR3 coding sequence is TGTGCCAGCAGTTATGTCCCCGACAGCACAGATACGCAGTATTTT. Amino acid sequence: CASSYVPDSTDTQYF.

This clone was recorded once. This chain connects TRBV29-1 to TRBJ2-7, with 9 nucleotides matching TRBD2. The CDR3 has 15 residues. Germline CDR1 SQVTM, CDR2 ANQGSEA. Losses at the gene ends were 7 bases for V and 0 bases for J; bases not matched to a gene: 10. The CDR3 DNA is TGCAGCGCATTGATGCCTAGCGGGGTCTCCTACGAGCAGTACTTC. Amino acids: CSALMPSGVSYEQYF.

The rearrangement joins TRBV4-3 to TRBJ1-6; 7 nucleotides line up with TRBD1. V was clipped by 4 bases and J by 9 bases; unmatched bases: 6. This CDR3 has 14 residues. The germline V gene has CDR1 LGHNA and CDR2 YSLEER. The CDR3 spells CASSRRDSGSPLHF. The DNA of the CDR3 is TGCGCCAGCAGCCGAAGGGACAGTGGTTCACCCCTCCACTTT.

The chain couples TRBV5-1 to TRBJ1-4; no reliable D call. CDR3 length: 12 residues. V lost 1 base, J lost 8 bases, and 6 bases lay in between. Per the germline V gene, CDR1 is SGHRS and CDR2 is YFSETQ. The CDR3 spells CASSLSGEKLFF. CDR3 bases: TGCGCCAGCAGCTTGTCTGGGGAAAAACTGTTTTTT.

The chain joins TRBV4-3 to TRBJ2-3; no definite D call. V lost 0 bases and J 1 base, leaving 8 bases between the germline ends. This CDR3 is 15 amino acids long. Germline CDR1 and CDR2: LGHNA and YSLEER. The CDR3 region has the DNA TGCGCCAGCAGCCAAGAGGTTTTCCGCACAGATACGCAGTATTTT. This translates into CASSQEVFRTDTQYF.

By share, this clone counts as medium-sized. The gene calls are TRBV5-1 and TRBJ1-2; 8 bases are shared with TRBD1. V shed 4 bases, J shed 4 bases, and the junction held 12 bases outside the gene matches. CDR3 length equals 16 residues. The germline CDR1 and CDR2 sequences are SGHRS and YFSETQ. CDR3 sequence (DNA): TGCGCCAGCAGCGCGGACAGGGAAGCCCCTCTCTATGGCTACACCTTC. It yields the protein CASSADREAPLYGYTF.

The chain couples TRBV6-1 to TRBJ2-7, with a tentative D call TRBD1 (6 bases). Deletions cut 1 base from V and 2 bases from J, with 6 bases between. The germline CDR1 and CDR2 sequences are MNHNS and SASEGT. The CDR3 sequence is 13 residues long. CDR3 loop: CASSEGTAYEQYF. CDR3 DNA: TGTGCCAGCAGTGAAGGGACAGCCTACGAGCAGTACTTC.

This chain links TRBV5-4 with TRBJ2-3; 7 nucleotides match TRBD2. The ends lost 1 base at V and 3 bases at J; junction bases unmatched: 8. The germline V gene encodes CDR1 SGHNT and CDR2 YYREEE (reference sequence). This CDR3 is 16 amino acids long. The CDR3 DNA is TGTGCCAGCAGCTTGAGTTGGGCGGGGGAAACAGATACGCAGTATTTT. It yields the protein CASSLSWAGETDTQYF.

About this clone: The junction and the germline gene differ at one end; a read error may be behind it. V and J are TRBV6-1 and TRBJ2-1; D possibly matches TRBD1 or TRBD2 (5 bases each). The CDR3 is 12 amino acids. Germline V gives CDR1 MNHNS, CDR2 SASEGT. CDR3: CASRDGAGEQFF. CDR3 nucleotides: TGTGCCAGCCGTGATGGGGCGGGTGAGCAGTTCTTC.

This clone occurred a few times. The chain employs TRBV6-5 and TRBJ1-6; D remains ambiguous. Germline V gene sequence: CDR1 MNHEY, CDR2 SVGAGI. V gave up 2 bases and J gave up 7 bases, with 9 bases separating them. This CDR3 region has 14 residues. CDR3 DNA: TGTGCCAGCAGTTACGCGACGGTCAATTCACCCCTCCACTTT. Protein: CASSYATVNSPLHF.

This clone was detected a few times. The V gene is TRBV28, the J gene TRBJ1-2, with 8 bases matching TRBD1. The CDR3 is 16 residues long. J was trimmed by 4 bases and V by 2 bases; bases with no gene match: 9. The germline gives CDR1 MDHEN, CDR2 SYDVKM. In nucleotides, the CDR3 is TGTGCCAGCAGTTTAATATCGGCAGGGGGCGGCTATGGCTACACCTTC. The encoded protein is CASSLISAGGGYGYTF.

V is TRBV7-7 and J is TRBJ2-7; the D gene is possibly TRBD2 (5 bases). This CDR3 spans 14 amino acids. Germline-derived CDR1 and CDR2 are SSHAT and FNYEAQ (reference sequence). V was pared by 5 bases and J by 2 bases, with 13 bases between. The CDR3, as DNA: TGTGCCAGCAGCCTCGCCGTGGGAGCCTACGAGCAGTACTTC. It encodes CASSLAVGAYEQYF. Based on the CDR3 plus reference TRBV7-7 and TRBJ2-7, the full variable domain is GAGVSQSPRYKVTKRGQDVTLRCDPISSHATLYWYQQALGQGPEFLTYFNYEAQPDKSGLPSDRFSAERPEGSISTLTIQRTEQRDSAMYRCASSLAVGAYEQYFGPGTRLTVT.

In its sample, this clone was seen a few times. V usage is TRBV4-3 and J usage is TRBJ2-7, with 7 positions matching TRBD1. This CDR3 region has 15 residues. Germline CDR1 is LGHNA and CDR2 is YSLEER. V dropped 1 base and J dropped 2; count of bases not matched to a gene: 5. The CDR3 nucleotides are TGCGCCAGCAGCCAAGTTCAAGGGGGCGCCTACGAGCAGTACTTC. Amino acid sequence: CASSQVQGGAYEQYF.

The gene calls are TRBV7-2 and TRBJ2-1, with D unclear. The CDR3 is 12 residues long. Germline loops: CDR1 SGHTA, CDR2 FQGNSA. The ends were cut back, 5 bases at V and 8 bases at J, with 10 bases in the middle. CDR3 in amino acids: CASSHYRDEQFF. The CDR3 bases are TGTGCCAGCAGCCACTACCGAGATGAGCAGTTCTTC.

Judged by abundance, this clone is medium-sized. The chain employs TRBV6-4 and TRBJ2-1; 10 nucleotides agree with TRBD2. Germline CDR1 is MRHNA and CDR2 is SNTAGT. V gave up 2 bases and J gave up 10 bases; unmatched junction bases: 11. The CDR3 consists of 16 residues. CDR3: CASSDGSGGASGEQFF. The DNA of the CDR3 is TGTGCCAGCAGTGACGGGAGCGGGGGGGCGTCGGGCGAGCAGTTCTTC.

The V gene is TRBV7-9, the J gene TRBJ2-7; D might be TRBD2 (5 bases). Between the trimmed V and J ends, which lost 4 bases and 1 base, there was a span of 11 bases. Per germline, CDR1 SEHNR and CDR2 FQNEAQ (reference sequence). The CDR3 runs 14 residues. CDR3 region: CASSSPGTSYEQYF. In nucleotides, the CDR3 is TGTGCCAGCAGCTCCCCGGGAACATCCTACGAGCAGTACTTC.

The chain recombines TRBV5-3 with TRBJ1-2; D gene uncertain. TRBV5-3 is an open reading frame, and its role is uncertain. The CDR3 has 14 residues. With 9 bases removed from V and 3 bases from J, the gap between germline ends came to 18 bases. CDR3 coding DNA: TGTGCCACCCACTCGTTGTCAGCTTACTATGGCTACACCTTC. This gives the protein CATHSLSAYYGYTF.

The chain couples TRBV11-2 to TRBJ2-7; D is unresolved. The length of the CDR3 is 12 residues. V was cut by 1 base and J by 5 bases, with 6 bases left in between. Germline V gene data show CDR1 as SGHAT and CDR2 as FQNNGV. In nucleotides, the CDR3 is TGTGCCAGCAGCTTAGGTATTCACGAGCAGTACTTC. It yields the protein CASSLGIHEQYF.

The chain combines TRBV19 with TRBJ2-1; D uncertain. CDR1 and CDR2 (germline): LNHDA, SQIVND (reference sequence). Trimming left V 1 base short and J 7 bases short, with 5 bases between. The CDR3 loop spans 12 amino acids. The CDR3 region has the DNA TGTGCCAGTAGTATAGGAACTAATGAGCAGTTCTTC. It yields the protein CASSIGTNEQFF.

This sequence joins TRBV13 and TRBJ2-3, with 10 bases fitting TRBD2. The junction had 8 bases not matched to a gene; V was cut back by 5 bases and J by 3 bases. Germline-derived CDR1 and CDR2 are PRHDT and FYEKMQ (reference sequence). The CDR3 is 16 residues long. DNA for the CDR3: TGTGCCAGCAGCGGAGGGGAAGCGGGGGGGACAGATACGCAGTATTTT. Its protein is CASSGGEAGGTDTQYF.

This chain uses TRBV4-3 with TRBJ2-3; no firm D call. V lost 0 bases and J 5 bases, leaving 6 bases between the germline ends. CDR1 and CDR2 (germline): LGHNA, YSLEER. The CDR3 is 13 amino acids. CDR3 sequence: CASSQDLEDTQYF. In DNA form, the CDR3 reads TGCGCCAGCAGCCAAGATCTAGAAGATACGCAGTATTTT.

V and J are TRBV27 and TRBJ2-7, with TRBD2 matching over 8 bases. The germline gives CDR1 MNHEY, CDR2 SMNVEV (reference sequence). The CDR3 loop spans 15 amino acids. V shed 2 bases, J shed 6 bases, and the junction held 9 bases outside the gene matches. The CDR3 DNA is TGTGCCAGCAGTTTACGGTGGGCGGGGGGTGGCGAGCAGTACTTC. Translation gives CASSLRWAGGGEQYF.

The rearrangement joins TRBV2 to TRBJ2-7, with 10 bases aligning to TRBD2. The germline V gene has CDR1 SNHLY and CDR2 FYNNEI. This CDR3 comprises 16 residues. The V and J ends lost 3 bases and 4 bases, in that order; junction bases with no gene match: 9. This chain's CDR3 is CASSEFFSGGMYEQYF. CDR3 nucleotide sequence: TGTGCCAGCAGTGAGTTTTTTAGCGGGGGGATGTACGAGCAGTACTTC.

The rearrangement uses TRBV6-1 and TRBJ1-4; D call uncertain. The CDR3 has 15 amino acids. V was pared by 5 bases and J by 0 bases, with 10 bases between. CDR1 is MNHNS, CDR2 SASEGT, per germline. Here the CDR3 DNA reads TGTGCCAGCAGTAATAGGGATTCAACTAATGAAAAACTGTTTTTT. It codes for CASSNRDSTNEKLFF.

By proportion, this clone is medium-sized. The chain employs TRBV9 and TRBJ2-2; D may be TRBD1 or TRBD2 (6 bases each). Germline V gene data show CDR1 as SGDLS and CDR2 as YYNGEE. This CDR3 is 16 amino acids long. The V and J ends lost 0 bases and 6 bases respectively, with 15 bases between them. CDR3 region: CASSVATRGRAGELFF. CDR3 nucleotide sequence: TGTGCCAGCAGCGTAGCTACTCGGGGGCGGGCCGGGGAGCTGTTTTTT.

This clone was recorded a few times. This chain connects TRBV21-1 to TRBJ2-1; TRBD2 is the table's D call and was not checked against the DNA. TRBV21-1 is shown as a pseudogene. This CDR3 has 11 amino acids. The DNA for the CDR3 is TGTGCCAGCTGTCTAGCGGGGCGGTTATTCTTC. Protein: CASCLAGRLFF.

The J gene is TRBJ2-7, the V gene TRBV4-1, with D unresolved. V lost 0 bases, J lost 3 bases, and 9 bases lay in between. CDR3 length: 14 amino acids. The germline CDR1 and CDR2 sequences are MGHRA and YSYEKL. The CDR3 is CASSQEKTIYEQYF. Here the CDR3 DNA reads TGCGCCAGCAGCCAAGAAAAGACAATCTACGAGCAGTACTTC.